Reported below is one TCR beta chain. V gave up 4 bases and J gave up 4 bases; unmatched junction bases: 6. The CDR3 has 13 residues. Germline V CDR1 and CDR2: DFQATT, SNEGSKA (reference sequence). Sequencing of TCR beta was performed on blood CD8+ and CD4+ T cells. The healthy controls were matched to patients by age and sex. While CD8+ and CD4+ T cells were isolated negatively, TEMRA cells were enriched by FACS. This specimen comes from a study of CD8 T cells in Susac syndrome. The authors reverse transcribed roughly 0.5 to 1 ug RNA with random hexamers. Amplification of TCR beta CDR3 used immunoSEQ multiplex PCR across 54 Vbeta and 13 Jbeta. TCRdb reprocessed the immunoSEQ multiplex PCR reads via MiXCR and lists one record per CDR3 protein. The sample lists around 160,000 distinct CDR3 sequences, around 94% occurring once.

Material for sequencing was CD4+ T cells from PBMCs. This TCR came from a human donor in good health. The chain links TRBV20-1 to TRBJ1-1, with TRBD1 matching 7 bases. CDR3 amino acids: CSAIQGGTTEAFF. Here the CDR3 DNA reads TGCAGTGCTATCCAGGGGGGTACCACTGAAGCTTTCTTT.